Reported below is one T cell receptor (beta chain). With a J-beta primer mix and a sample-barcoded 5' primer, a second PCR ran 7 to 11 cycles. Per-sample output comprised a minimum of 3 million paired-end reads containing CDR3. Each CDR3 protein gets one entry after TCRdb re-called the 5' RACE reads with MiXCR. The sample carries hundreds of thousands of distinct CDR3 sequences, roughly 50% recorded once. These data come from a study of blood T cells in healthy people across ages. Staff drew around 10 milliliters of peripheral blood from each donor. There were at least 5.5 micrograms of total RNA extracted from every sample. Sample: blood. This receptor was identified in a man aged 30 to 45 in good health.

The CDR3 DNA follows: TGTGCCATCAGTGAGTCGCAGGGTTATAATTCACCCCTCCACTTT. It codes for CAISESQGYNSPLHF. The chain links TRBV10-3 to TRBJ1-6, with a weak D call TRBD1 (5 bases). Germline-derived CDR1 and CDR2 are ENHRY and SYGVKD. The CDR3 is made up of 15 amino acids. V was pared by 0 bases and J by 4 bases, with 7 bases between.